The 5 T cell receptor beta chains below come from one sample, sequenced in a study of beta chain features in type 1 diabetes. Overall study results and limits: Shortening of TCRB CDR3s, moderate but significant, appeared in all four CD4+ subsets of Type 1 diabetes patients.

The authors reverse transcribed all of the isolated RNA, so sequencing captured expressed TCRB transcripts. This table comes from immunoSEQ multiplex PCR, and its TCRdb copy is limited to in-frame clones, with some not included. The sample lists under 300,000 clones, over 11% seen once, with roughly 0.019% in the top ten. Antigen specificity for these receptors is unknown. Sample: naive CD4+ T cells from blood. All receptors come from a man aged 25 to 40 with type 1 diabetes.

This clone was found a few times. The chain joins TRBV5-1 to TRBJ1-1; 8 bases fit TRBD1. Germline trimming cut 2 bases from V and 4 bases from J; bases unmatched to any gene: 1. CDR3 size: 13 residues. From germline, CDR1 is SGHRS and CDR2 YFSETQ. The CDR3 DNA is TGCGCCAGCAGCTTACAGGGGGGCACTGAAGCTTTCTTT. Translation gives CASSLQGGTEAFF.

The CDR3 loop is CASSSAVGQGAGEQYF. The CDR3, as DNA: TGTGCCAGCAGTTCCGCCGTGGGACAGGGGGCAGGCGAGCAGTACTTC. The gene calls are TRBV6-5 and TRBJ2-7; 12 bases align to TRBD1. After removal of 4 bases from V and 6 bases from J, the junction contained 10 bases not matched to a gene. Germline V lookup: CDR1 MNHEY, CDR2 SVGAGI. The CDR3 has 16 residues.

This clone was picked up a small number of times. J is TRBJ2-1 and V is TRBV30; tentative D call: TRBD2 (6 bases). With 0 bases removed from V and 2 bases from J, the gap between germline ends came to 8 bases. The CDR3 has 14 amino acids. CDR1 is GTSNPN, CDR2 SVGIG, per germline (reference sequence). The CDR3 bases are TGTGCCTGGAGTGTAGGAGGGGCCTACAATGAGCAGTTCTTC. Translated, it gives CAWSVGGAYNEQFF.

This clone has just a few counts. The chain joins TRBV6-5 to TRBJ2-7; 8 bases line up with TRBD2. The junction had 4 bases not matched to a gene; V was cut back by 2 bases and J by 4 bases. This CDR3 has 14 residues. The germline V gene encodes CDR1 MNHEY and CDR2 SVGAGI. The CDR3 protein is CASSYASGPYEQYF. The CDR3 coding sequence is TGTGCCAGCAGTTACGCTAGCGGGCCATACGAGCAGTACTTC.

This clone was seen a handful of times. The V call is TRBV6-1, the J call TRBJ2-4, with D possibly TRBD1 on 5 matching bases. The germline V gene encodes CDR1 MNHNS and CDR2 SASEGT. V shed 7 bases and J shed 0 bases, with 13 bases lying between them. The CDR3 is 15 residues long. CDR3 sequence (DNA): TGTGCCAGCACGGACAACCAGGTAGCCAAAAACATTCAGTACTTC. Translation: CASTDNQVAKNIQYF.